The 12 T cell receptor beta chains presented below share a single source sample, sequenced in a study of response to subunit inactivated influenza vaccine. MiXCR was run by TCRdb on the RT-PCR reads, yielding one entry per CDR3 protein. The sample lists approximately 520,000 distinct CDR3 sequences, approximately 24% occurring once. This sample comprised CD4+ T cells sorted from PBMCs, obtained less than 6 days after vaccination. These TCRs come from a man aged 50 to 60 who received an inactivated influenza vaccine.

This clonotype was counted a few times. DNA for the CDR3: TGTGCCAGCAGTTTAGGAGGGATCGACGGCCAGCCCCAGCATTTT. The encoded protein is CASSLGGIDGQPQHF. This chain connects TRBV12-3 or TRBV12-4 to TRBJ1-5; D remains ambiguous. CDR3 length equals 15 residues. V lost 1 base and J lost 7, with 14 bases in between.

The chain links TRBV2 to TRBJ2-5; the D call may be TRBD1 or TRBD2 (6 bases each). The ends were cut back, 7 bases at V and 2 bases at J, with 11 bases in the middle. There are 13 residues in the CDR3. Per germline, CDR1 SNHLY and CDR2 FYNNEI. The CDR3 loop reads CASNRGQQETQYF. Here the CDR3 DNA reads TGTGCCAGCAACCGGGGGCAGCAAGAGACCCAGTACTTC.

This chain links TRBV21-1 with TRBJ2-3; TRBD2 reflects the table's D call only, with no check against the DNA. TRBV21-1 is marked as a pseudogene. The CDR3 loop spans 16 amino acids. The CDR3 loop is CASSEPGTSGTDTQYF. The CDR3 DNA sequence: TGTGCCAGCAGCGAACCCGGGACTAGCGGGACAGATACGCAGTATTTT.

The chain has TRBV24-1 and TRBJ2-5; tentatively, D is TRBD1 or TRBD2 (5 bases each). The CDR3 is made up of 15 amino acids. Germline CDR1 is KGHDR and CDR2 is SFDVKD. Trimming cost V 4 bases and J 10 bases, with 21 bases left between them. The CDR3 DNA reads TGTGCCACCAGTGACCCTGGGGCAGGGACCCCCGTCCAGTACTTC. Translating gives CATSDPGAGTPVQYF.

This chain joins TRBV6-2 or TRBV6-3 and TRBJ1-1; D might be TRBD1 (6 bases). Between the trimmed V and J ends, which lost 2 bases and 2 bases, there was a span of 15 bases. CDR1 and CDR2 (germline): MNHEY, SVGEGT. This CDR3 region has 16 residues. The CDR3, as DNA: TGTGCCAGCAGTTACAGCCGGACGGGGGCCAACACTGAAGCTTTCTTT. Encoded protein: CASSYSRTGANTEAFF.

V usage is TRBV4-1 and J usage is TRBJ2-5, with D uncertain. The germline CDR1 and CDR2 sequences are MGHRA and YSYEKL. The CDR3 has 16 residues. Trimming stripped 0 bases from V and 1 base from J, with 12 bases between. The CDR3 bases are TGCGCCAGCAGCCAAGATTATATTGGTATCCAAGAGACCCAGTACTTC. Amino acid sequence: CASSQDYIGIQETQYF.

This clonotype has a handful of counts. This sequence joins TRBV14 and TRBJ2-1; 7 bases match TRBD1. The CDR3 length is 16 residues. CDR1 is SGHDN, CDR2 FVKESK, per germline. The V segment lost 0 bases and the J segment 4 bases; nucleotides outside the gene matches: 6. CDR3 protein: CASSQDLVTGYNEQFF. The CDR3 region has the DNA TGTGCCAGCAGCCAAGATCTCGTGACAGGGTACAATGAGCAGTTCTTC.

Ten or more counts support this clonotype. The rearrangement links TRBV11-2 to TRBJ2-3; no firm D call. The CDR3 is made up of 12 amino acids. V shed 0 bases and J shed 7 bases, with 5 bases lying between them. Per the germline V gene, CDR1 is SGHAT and CDR2 is FQNNGV. The CDR3 reads CASSLETNTQYF. The CDR3 nucleotides are TGTGCCAGCAGCTTAGAAACGAATACGCAGTATTTT. Full variable domain (missing parts from reference TRBV11-2 and TRBJ2-3): EAGVAQSPRYKIIEKRQSVAFWCNPISGHATLYWYQQILGQGPKLLIQFQNNGVVDDSQLPKDRFSAERLKGVDSTLKIQPAKLEDSAVYLCASSLETNTQYFGPGTRLTVL.

This clonotype was seen only a few times. V usage is TRBV5-1 and J usage is TRBJ2-3; no definite D call. This CDR3 is 15 amino acids long. Germline assignment: CDR1 SGHRS and CDR2 YFSETQ. V was shortened by 4 bases and J by 0 bases, with 12 bases between the two germline ends. As DNA, the CDR3 is TGCGCCAGCAGCCAGGACGGAACTAGCACAGATACGCAGTATTTT. It encodes CASSQDGTSTDTQYF.

The chain couples TRBV11-2 to TRBJ1-1, with D hard to call. This CDR3 has 14 amino acids. V was trimmed by 5 bases and J by 5 bases, leaving 15 bases between them. Germline V gene data show CDR1 as SGHAT and CDR2 as FQNNGV. CDR3: CASSPRLGHTEAFF. The CDR3 bases are TGTGCCAGCAGCCCTCGTTTAGGGCATACTGAAGCTTTCTTT.

There are a few counts of this clonotype. V and J are TRBV7-2 and TRBJ1-3; D is unresolved. V lost 5 bases to trimming and J lost 0 bases, with 14 bases between them. CDR1 and CDR2 from the germline V gene are SGHTA and FQGNSA. The length of the CDR3 is 16 residues. The CDR3 loop is CASSGWAGSSGNTIYF. In nucleotides, the CDR3 is TGTGCCAGCAGCGGTTGGGCCGGATCCTCTGGAAACACCATATATTTT.

The rearrangement joins TRBV2 to TRBJ1-4, with D possibly being TRBD1 (5 bases). CDR1 SNHLY and CDR2 FYNNEI come from the germline V gene. The CDR3 runs to 14 residues. V was shortened by 6 bases and J by 8 bases, with 16 bases between the two germline ends. CDR3 DNA: TGTGCCAGCAGCGCCCGTGGGACCAAAGAAAAACTGTTTTTT. Translating it yields CASSARGTKEKLFF.